This TCR beta chain was identified during a study of blood T cell repertoires in COVID-19. Study context: The cDNA or gDNA used as material had been derived from T cells, B-cell-depleted T cells, or PBMCs.

Only in-frame clones appear in the TCRdb table, and some are missing; sequencing was by immunoSEQ multiplex PCR. The table shows roughly 300,000 clones, with about nine tenths occurring only once. This clone was seen only once. Trimming removed 1 base at V and 5 bases at J, with 8 bases between. The CDR3 consists of 13 residues. Germline V CDR1 and CDR2: SEHNR, FQNEAQ (reference sequence). Participant-reported clinical history was the basis for cohort assignment. Before being deemed recovered, Cohort 3 donors had two negative PCRs, clearance, or symptom resolution. This chain uses TRBV7-9 with TRBJ2-5; D unresolved. The sample was PBMCs or T cells enriched from blood (not recorded which). This receptor was obtained from a woman aged 30 to 39 who had recovered from COVID-19. Here the CDR3 DNA reads TGTGCCAGCAGCTTAGACTATTCGGAGACCCAGTACTTC. It encodes CASSLDYSETQYF. Combining the CDR3 with reference TRBV7-9 and TRBJ2-5 gives the whole variable domain DTGVSQNPRHKITKRGQNVTFRCDPISEHNRLYWYRQTLGQGPEFLTYFQNEAQLEKSRLLSDRFSAERPKGSFSTLEIQRTEQGDSAMYLCASSLDYSETQYFGPGTRLLVL.